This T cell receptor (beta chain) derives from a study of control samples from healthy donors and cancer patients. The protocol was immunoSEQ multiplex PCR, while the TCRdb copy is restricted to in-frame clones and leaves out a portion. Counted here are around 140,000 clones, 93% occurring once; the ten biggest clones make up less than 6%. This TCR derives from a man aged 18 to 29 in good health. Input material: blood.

CDR3 nucleotides: TGTGCCAGCAGCCCAAACCTCGGCCCCTCTGGAAACACCATATATTTT. Translating gives CASSPNLGPSGNTIYF. The chain carries TRBV11-1 and TRBJ1-3; no reliable D call. This CDR3 has 16 residues. CDR1 SGHAT and CDR2 FQDESV come from the germline V gene (reference sequence). The V end was cut by 5 bases, the J end by 0 bases, with 14 bases between.